The entry that follows covers one TCR beta chain sequence. The record originates from a study of blood T cell repertoires in COVID-19. For the study at large: In each case, the material was cDNA or gDNA derived from T cells, B-cell-depleted T cells, or PBMCs.

Deletions cut 6 bases from V and 0 bases from J, with 12 bases between. This CDR3 region has 14 residues. The germline gives CDR1 MNHEY, CDR2 SVGAGI. The data were produced by immunoSEQ multiplex PCR, yet TCRdb's version contains in-frame clones alone and is incomplete. This repertoire shows 200,000 to 250,000 clones, about 86% found once; its top ten account for approximately 1.4%. Which cohort a participant joined came from the clinical history participants gave. Specimen: PBMCs or T cells enriched from blood (not recorded which). The TCR comes from a middle-aged woman with acute COVID-19. The chain links TRBV6-5 to TRBJ2-7; TRBD1 is a possible D gene (6 bases). CDR3 in amino acids: CASSPDRSSYEQYF. Here the CDR3 DNA reads TGTGCCAGCAGCCCCGACAGGTCCTCCTACGAGCAGTACTTC.